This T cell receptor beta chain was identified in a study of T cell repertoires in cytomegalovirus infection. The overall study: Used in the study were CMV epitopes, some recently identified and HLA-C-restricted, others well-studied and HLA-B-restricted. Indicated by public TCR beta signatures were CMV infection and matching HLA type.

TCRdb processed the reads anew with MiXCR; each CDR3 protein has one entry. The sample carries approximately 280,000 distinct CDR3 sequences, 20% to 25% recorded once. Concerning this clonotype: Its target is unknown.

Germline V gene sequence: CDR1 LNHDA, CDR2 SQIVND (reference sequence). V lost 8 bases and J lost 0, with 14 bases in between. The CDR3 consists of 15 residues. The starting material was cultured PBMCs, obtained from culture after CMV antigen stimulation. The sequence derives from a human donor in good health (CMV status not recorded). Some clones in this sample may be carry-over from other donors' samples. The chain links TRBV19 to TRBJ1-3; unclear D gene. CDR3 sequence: CASSPVGYSGNTIYF. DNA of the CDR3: TGTGCCAGTTCCCCGGTGGGTTACTCTGGAAACACCATATATTTT.